One and the same sample provided the 28 T cell receptor beta chains below, sequenced in a study of CD8 T cells in ankylosing spondylitis. MiXCR was run by TCRdb on the 5' RACE reads, yielding one entry per CDR3 protein. The sample holds roughly 370,000 distinct CDR3 sequences, approximately 20% seen once. No cognate antigen is known for these TCRs. Whole-study results and caveats: Ankylosing spondylitis blood seemed to carry a telltale TCR beta motif made of roughly 8 highly homologous variants.

Sample: blood, either unsorted or a sorted T cell fraction (not recorded which). Receptors were obtained from a male donor with ankylosing spondylitis.

The chain joins TRBV4-1 to TRBJ2-3; D might be TRBD1 (6 bases). The CDR3 consists of 15 residues. The germline V gene has CDR1 MGHRA and CDR2 YSYEKL. The V end lost 2 bases, the J end lost 6 bases, and 15 bases lay between the germline ends. CDR3 amino acids: CASSQPRGPLDTQYF. The CDR3 region has the DNA TGCGCCAGCAGCCAACCCAGGGGACCTTTGGATACGCAGTATTTT.

This clonotype was picked up a small number of times. The chain links TRBV7-2 to TRBJ2-3, with D perhaps TRBD1 or TRBD2 (5 bases each). Germline lookup yields CDR1 SGHTA and CDR2 FQGNSA. Trimming left V 9 bases short and J 4 bases short, with 14 bases between. The length of the CDR3 is 13 residues. This CDR3 reads CASQWGNADTQYF. In nucleotides, the CDR3 is TGTGCCAGTCAGTGGGGGAACGCAGATACGCAGTATTTT.

The chain has TRBV5-6 and TRBJ2-7; D perhaps matches TRBD2 (5 bases). V shed 3 bases and J shed 0 bases, with 13 bases lying between them. The CDR3 is 15 residues long. Germline V gene lookup returns CDR1 SGHDT and CDR2 YYEEEE. The CDR3 reads CASSSGGSHSYEQYF. CDR3 sequence (DNA): TGTGCCAGCAGCTCCGGAGGCAGCCACTCCTACGAGCAGTACTTC.

The chain uses TRBV29-1 and TRBJ2-7; 8 nucleotides line up with TRBD1. This CDR3 is 13 amino acids long. Germline assignment: CDR1 SQVTM and CDR2 ANQGSEA. Trimming took 7 bases from V and 5 from J; bases not matched to a gene: 10. In nucleotides, the CDR3 is TGCAGCGGGAAGGACAGGGCCCAGAACGAGCAGTACTTC. Protein product: CSGKDRAQNEQYF.

V and J are TRBV11-3 and TRBJ1-2; 9 bases agree with TRBD1. V gave up 3 bases and J gave up 2 bases; unmatched junction bases: 1. The CDR3 is made up of 14 amino acids. Looked up from germline, CDR1 is SGHNT and CDR2 is YENEEA. CDR3 residues: CASSFTGGNYGYTF. CDR3 DNA: TGTGCCAGCAGCTTTACAGGGGGCAACTATGGCTACACCTTC.

DNA of the CDR3: TGTGCCAGCAGCTTAGATAGTCTAGCGGGAGAGCCCTACGAGCAGTACTTC. It yields the protein CASSLDSLAGEPYEQYF. V and J are TRBV11-2 and TRBJ2-7, with 10 positions matching TRBD2. The CDR3 loop spans 17 amino acids. J was trimmed by 2 bases and V by 0 bases; bases with no gene match: 7. CDR1 and CDR2 from the germline V gene are SGHAT and FQNNGV. Together with reference TRBV11-2 and TRBJ2-7, the CDR3 gives the full variable domain: EAGVAQSPRYKIIEKRQSVAFWCNPISGHATLYWYQQILGQGPKLLIQFQNNGVVDDSQLPKDRFSAERLKGVDSTLKIQPAKLEDSAVYLCASSLDSLAGEPYEQYFGPGTRLTVT.

This clonotype was found many times. This chain joins TRBV2 and TRBJ2-3; 9 bases are a match to TRBD1. The length of the CDR3 is 15 residues. The germline CDR1 and CDR2 sequences are SNHLY and FYNNEI. V lost 6 bases to trimming and J lost 7 bases; unmatched junction nucleotides: 11. The CDR3 DNA sequence: TGTGCCAGCAGCGCCTACAGGGGGCTCTCAAATACGCAGTATTTT. It encodes CASSAYRGLSNTQYF.

The rearrangement links TRBV20-1 to TRBJ2-1; weak D call: TRBD2 (6 bases). V lost 4 bases and J lost 6, with 19 bases in between. Germline values: CDR1 DFQATT, CDR2 SNEGSKA (reference sequence). CDR3 length: 15 amino acids. The CDR3 DNA is TGCAGTGCTACATCGGGAGAGAGAGTTGGCAATGAGCAGTTCTTC. Translated: CSATSGERVGNEQFF.

CDR3: CASSSETGSNEKLFF. The CDR3 nucleotides read TGCGCCAGCAGCTCCGAGACAGGCTCTAATGAAAAACTGTTTTTT. The chain carries TRBV5-1 and TRBJ1-4, with D tentatively TRBD1 (6 bases). Germline values: CDR1 SGHRS, CDR2 YFSETQ. This CDR3 comprises 15 residues. Trimming took off 3 bases at V and 3 bases at J, with 12 bases between the two ends.

Only a few counts were recorded for this clonotype. CDR3 in DNA: TGTGCCATCAGCGCAACCGGGAACCACAATGAGCAGTTCTTC. It is translated as CAISATGNHNEQFF. This chain connects TRBV10-3 to TRBJ2-1; TRBD2 might be the D (5 bases). This CDR3 contains 14 residues. Deletions cut 6 bases from V and 5 bases from J, with 14 bases between. Germline V CDR1 and CDR2: ENHRY, SYGVKD.

This clonotype was seen more than once but under ten times. The CDR3 DNA is TGCGCCAGCAGCTTGGAGGGAGCCAATGAGCAGTTCTTC. This codes for CASSLEGANEQFF. The V and J genes are TRBV5-1 and TRBJ2-1; tentative D call: TRBD2 (5 bases). The germline CDR1 and CDR2 sequences are SGHRS and YFSETQ. The V end lost 0 bases, the J end lost 6 bases, and 7 bases lay between the germline ends. The CDR3 is 13 residues long.

J is TRBJ1-4 and V is TRBV7-8; D is uncertain. This CDR3 spans 15 amino acids. The V end was cut by 3 bases, the J end by 0 bases, with 8 bases between. Germline lookup yields CDR1 SGHVS and CDR2 FQNEAQ. The CDR3 DNA is TGTGCCAGCAGCTTGCAGTCTGCAACTAATGAAAAACTGTTTTTT. This translates into CASSLQSATNEKLFF. Together with reference TRBV7-8 and TRBJ1-4, the CDR3 gives the full variable domain: GAGVSQSPRYKVAKRGQDVALRCDPISGHVSLFWYQQALGQGPEFLTYFQNEAQLDKSGLPSDRFFAERPEGSVSTLKIQRTQQEDSAVYLCASSLQSATNEKLFFGSGTQLSVL.

This sequence joins TRBV7-3 and TRBJ2-1; D unresolved. CDR3 length: 13 amino acids. The V end lost 4 bases, the J end lost 9 bases, and 13 bases lay between the germline ends. Germline V gene lookup returns CDR1 SGHTA and CDR2 FQGTGA. The DNA for the CDR3 is TGTGCCAGCAGCTCCCCTCAGGTCACTGAGCAGTTCTTC. It codes for CASSSPQVTEQFF. Drawing the rest from reference TRBV7-3 and TRBJ2-1, the complete variable domain is GAGVSQTPSNKVTEKGKYVELRCDPISGHTALYWYRQSLGQGPEFLIYFQGTGAADDSGLPNDRFFAVRPEGSVSTLKIQRTERGDSAVYLCASSSPQVTEQFFGPGTRLTVL.

In this sample, this clonotype turned up many times. The chain couples TRBV5-5 to TRBJ2-3; possible D gene TRBD1, 6 bases. V shed 4 bases and J shed 3 bases, with 9 bases lying between them. The CDR3 sequence is 13 residues long. The germline V gene has CDR1 SGHKS and CDR2 YYEKEE (reference sequence). CDR3 in amino acids: CASSLQGTDTQYF. DNA for the CDR3: TGTGCCAGCAGCCTCCAGGGGACAGATACGCAGTATTTT.

This clonotype was picked up a small number of times. The rearrangement links TRBV14 to TRBJ2-1, with D hard to call. From germline, CDR1 is SGHDN and CDR2 FVKESK. The CDR3 sequence is 16 residues long. The V gene lost 0 bases and the J gene lost 0 bases, with 9 bases spanning the gap. CDR3 region: CASSQDVLSSYNEQFF. The CDR3 DNA is TGTGCCAGCAGCCAAGATGTCTTGAGCTCCTACAATGAGCAGTTCTTC.

This chain connects TRBV7-2 to TRBJ2-7; unclear D gene. Per the germline V gene, CDR1 is SGHTA and CDR2 is FQGNSA. The CDR3 has 13 amino acids. V lost 2 bases to trimming and J lost 2 bases, with 7 bases between them. This chain's CDR3 is CASSLSDTYEQYF. DNA for the CDR3: TGTGCCAGCAGCTTAAGCGACACCTACGAGCAGTACTTC.

The chain carries TRBV11-3 and TRBJ2-1; TRBD2 agrees at 9 bases. The CDR3 totals 15 residues. Germline assignment: CDR1 SGHNT and CDR2 YENEEA. The V gene end was trimmed by 4 bases and the J gene end by 2 bases; junction bases not matched to a gene: 3. The CDR3 here is CASSSSGTTYNEQFF. The CDR3 DNA reads TGTGCCAGCAGCTCTAGCGGGACCACCTACAATGAGCAGTTCTTC.

The chain joins TRBV28 to TRBJ2-7; 10 bases are a match to TRBD1. V dropped 5 bases and J dropped 6; count of bases not matched to a gene: 10. This CDR3 is built from 15 residues. The germline gives CDR1 MDHEN, CDR2 SYDVKM. CDR3 sequence reads: CASSGSRDRGIEQYF. Written as DNA, the CDR3 is TGTGCCAGCAGTGGCAGCCGGGACAGGGGTATCGAGCAGTACTTC.

The J gene is TRBJ2-3, the V gene TRBV29-1; TRBD1 aligns across 7 bases. The CDR3 is 15 residues long. Germline CDR1 and CDR2: SQVTM and ANQGSEA. V shed 4 bases and J 3 bases; nucleotides not matched to a gene: 10. In nucleotides, the CDR3 is TGCAGCGTTGGAGGGGGCGGGCTTGGAACAGATACGCAGTATTTT. It encodes CSVGGGGLGTDTQYF.

The sample holds a few counts of this clonotype. The chain combines TRBV15 with TRBJ1-3, with no clear D. Germline loops: CDR1 LNHNV, CDR2 YYDKDF (reference sequence). The CDR3 runs to 16 residues. Trimming cost V 0 bases and J 2 bases, with 11 bases left between them. The CDR3: CATSRDYSAAGNTIYF. For the CDR3, the DNA is TGTGCCACCAGCAGAGATTACAGTGCGGCTGGAAACACCATATATTTT.

This clonotype was detected only a few times. The rearrangement uses TRBV3-1 and TRBJ2-1, with TRBD2 identical over 8 bases. The ends lost 1 base at V and 5 bases at J; junction bases unmatched: 7. Per the germline V gene, CDR1 is LGHDT and CDR2 is YNNKEL (reference sequence). The CDR3 contains 16 residues. Written as DNA, the CDR3 is TGTGCCAGCAGCCAAGGCGGGACTAGGGGTAACAATGAGCAGTTCTTC. As protein: CASSQGGTRGNNEQFF.

This clonotype was found a few times. The chain's CDR3 is CASSGATGTDTQYF. CDR3 DNA sequence: TGCGCCAGCAGTGGAGCGACAGGGACAGATACGCAGTATTTT. The chain has TRBV10-2 and TRBJ2-3, with 7 bases matching TRBD1. Germline V gene data show CDR1 as WSHSY and CDR2 as SAAADI. This CDR3 is 14 amino acids long. After removal of 4 bases from V and 3 bases from J, the junction contained 4 bases not matched to a gene.

This clonotype was seen many times. The V and J genes are TRBV29-1 and TRBJ2-1; possible D gene TRBD1, 7 bases. CDR3 length: 14 residues. The V gene's germline CDR1 is SQVTM and CDR2 ANQGSEA. V gave up 4 bases and J gave up 9 bases, with 19 bases separating them. CDR3 in amino acids: CSVVIAGGFSEQFF. The CDR3 coding sequence is TGCAGCGTTGTAATTGCAGGGGGGTTCAGTGAGCAGTTCTTC.

This clonotype has just a few counts. V usage is TRBV20-1 and J usage is TRBJ2-1; 10 nucleotides match TRBD2. Looked up from germline, CDR1 is DFQATT and CDR2 is SNEGSKA (reference sequence). The CDR3 is 13 residues long. Trimming cost V 3 bases and J 9 bases; bases outside gene matches: 5. CDR3 amino acids: CSASPLAGFEQFF. The CDR3 coding sequence is TGCAGTGCTAGTCCACTAGCGGGATTTGAGCAGTTCTTC.

This clonotype was observed many times. The CDR3 DNA follows: TGTGCCAGCAGTAGGACAGGGGACTACGAGCAGTACTTC. It yields the protein CASSRTGDYEQYF. The gene calls are TRBV6-1 and TRBJ2-7, with 9 positions matching TRBD1. J gave up 3 bases and V 5 bases, and 2 bases lay outside the gene matches. The CDR3 length is 13 residues. The germline V gene encodes CDR1 MNHNS and CDR2 SASEGT.

The chain uses TRBV19 and TRBJ2-2, with 10 bases identical to TRBD2. J lost 3 bases, V lost 8 bases, and 12 bases had no gene match. CDR1 LNHDA and CDR2 SQIVND come from the germline V gene (reference sequence). There are 17 residues in the CDR3. The CDR3 loop reads CASFQTLGLAHTGELFF. The CDR3 nucleotides read TGTGCCAGTTTCCAGACTCTGGGACTAGCGCACACCGGGGAGCTGTTTTTT.

A few counts support this clonotype. J is TRBJ2-1 and V is TRBV7-3, with 8 bases aligning to TRBD1. The CDR3 covers 16 residues. Trimming took 4 bases from V and 5 from J; bases not matched to a gene: 10. CDR1 is SGHTA and CDR2 is FQGTGA in the germline V gene. The CDR3 bases are TGTGCCAGCAGCTCCACCTCAGGGGGCTGGGACAATGAGCAGTTCTTC. Its translation: CASSSTSGGWDNEQFF. Full variable domain (missing parts from reference TRBV7-3 and TRBJ2-1): GAGVSQTPSNKVTEKGKYVELRCDPISGHTALYWYRQSLGQGPEFLIYFQGTGAADDSGLPNDRFFAVRPEGSVSTLKIQRTERGDSAVYLCASSSTSGGWDNEQFFGPGTRLTVL.

This clonotype was detected many times. The chain combines TRBV6-1 with TRBJ2-2; D gene ambiguous. This CDR3 is 16 amino acids long. The V and J ends lost 6 bases and 12 bases respectively, with 26 bases between them. From germline, CDR1 is MNHNS and CDR2 SASEGT. The CDR3: CASRPPQDPLLMKLFF. DNA for the CDR3: TGTGCCAGCAGACCCCCTCAGGACCCTCTTCTGATGAAGCTGTTTTTT.